Below, 19 T cell receptor beta chains from the same sample are listed, as sequenced in a study of cytomegalovirus exposure and HLA in healthy donors. Assay used: immunoSEQ multiplex PCR; TCRdb lists only in-frame clones, some missing. The sample has some 210,000 clones; roughly 84% are singletons. The sequencing sample was made of PBMCs. Source of these receptors: a woman between 18 and 30 years old in good health and CMV-seropositive.

This clone was counted only a few times. The chain links TRBV2 to TRBJ2-7, with 10 bases identical to TRBD2. The CDR3 is made up of 15 amino acids. CDR1 and CDR2 (germline): SNHLY, FYNNEI. The V and J ends lost 7 bases and 3 bases, in that order; junction bases with no gene match: 9. The CDR3 sequence is CASMLRLAGIYEQYF. The CDR3 coding sequence is TGTGCCAGCATGCTAAGACTAGCGGGTATCTACGAGCAGTACTTC.

V and J are TRBV19 and TRBJ1-4, with D possibly matching TRBD1 (5 bases). The germline CDR1 and CDR2 sequences are LNHDA and SQIVND (reference sequence). This CDR3 is built from 14 residues. The V and J ends lost 5 bases and 6 bases respectively, with 13 bases between them. CDR3 sequence (DNA): TGTGCCAGTAGTCCCTATCAAGGGGATGAAAAACTGTTTTTT. The encoded protein is CASSPYQGDEKLFF. Combining the CDR3 with reference TRBV19 and TRBJ1-4 gives the whole variable domain DGGITQSPKYLFRKEGQNVTLSCEQNLNHDAMYWYRQDPGQGLRLIYYSQIVNDFQKGDIAEGYSVSREKKESFPLTVTSAQKNPTAFYLCASSPYQGDEKLFFGSGTQLSVL.

CDR3 DNA sequence: TGCGCCAGCAGCTCCGGACTAGCGGCAAGAGAGACCCAGTACTTC. This codes for CASSSGLAARETQYF. The V gene is TRBV5-1, the J gene TRBJ2-5; 10 bases are a match to TRBD2. J was trimmed by 4 bases and V by 3 bases; bases with no gene match: 6. The CDR3 consists of 15 residues. In germline, CDR1 is SGHRS, CDR2 YFSETQ.

This clone was seen a few times. The gene calls are TRBV28 and TRBJ1-2; 8 bases match TRBD1. This CDR3 has 14 amino acids. V dropped 5 bases and J dropped 4; count of bases not matched to a gene: 6. Per germline, CDR1 MDHEN and CDR2 SYDVKM. CDR3 residues: CASSPGGAGYGYTF. In DNA, the CDR3 is TGTGCCAGCAGTCCAGGGGGCGCTGGCTATGGCTACACCTTC.

The chain has TRBV9 and TRBJ1-1, with D uncertain. Germline loops: CDR1 SGDLS, CDR2 YYNGEE. The CDR3 has 14 amino acids. The germline V and J ends were trimmed by 3 bases and 1 base, with 10 bases remaining between them. The DNA of the CDR3 is TGTGCCAGCAGCGCTAGGTTCGAGAACACTGAAGCTTTCTTT. Encoded protein: CASSARFENTEAFF.

This chain joins TRBV10-1 and TRBJ1-2; D perhaps matches TRBD1 (6 bases). Trimming removed 6 bases from V and 4 bases from J, with 12 bases in between. Germline CDR1 and CDR2: WNHNN and SYGVQD (reference sequence). The CDR3 runs to 13 residues. The CDR3 loop is CASSPRGPYGYTF. The DNA for the CDR3 is TGCGCCAGCAGCCCCAGGGGACCCTATGGCTACACCTTC.

Only one count was recorded for this clone. The chain is built from TRBV2 and TRBJ2-3; weak D call: TRBD1 (8 bases). Deletions cut 9 bases from V and 3 bases from J, with 19 bases between. Germline V lookup: CDR1 SNHLY, CDR2 FYNNEI. The CDR3 loop spans 15 amino acids. CDR3 sequence (DNA): TGTGCCAGGGGTACCACAGGGGGGGTTACAGATACGCAGTATTTT. Protein sequence: CARGTTGGVTDTQYF.

The genes are TRBV6-1 and TRBJ1-1; 8 nucleotides line up with TRBD1. Germline values: CDR1 MNHNS, CDR2 SASEGT. CDR3 length: 13 amino acids. V dropped 8 bases and J dropped 11; count of bases not matched to a gene: 13. CDR3 protein: CASVIPGGMWAFF. In nucleotides, the CDR3 is TGTGCCAGCGTCATCCCAGGGGGCATGTGGGCTTTCTTT.

The rearrangement uses TRBV19 and TRBJ1-2, with a tentative D call TRBD1 (5 bases). The germline gives CDR1 LNHDA, CDR2 SQIVND (reference sequence). The CDR3 consists of 16 residues. V was shortened by 3 bases and J by 4 bases, with 18 bases between the two germline ends. In DNA, the CDR3 is TGTGCCAGTAGTATCGACCCGATAGGGGCCGGCTATGGCTACACCTTC. Amino acid sequence: CASSIDPIGAGYGYTF.

This sequence joins TRBV5-4 and TRBJ1-1; D remains ambiguous. The CDR3 totals 13 residues. Germline CDR1 SGHNT, CDR2 YYREEE (reference sequence). V dropped 4 bases and J dropped 6 bases, with 13 bases sitting between them. As DNA, the CDR3 is TGTGCCAGCAGCACAACAGTCGATCCTGAAGCTTTCTTT. Protein sequence: CASSTTVDPEAFF. Full variable domain (remainder filled in from reference TRBV5-4 and TRBJ1-1): ETGVTQSPTHLIKTRGQQVTLRCSSQSGHNTVSWYQQALGQGPQFIFQYYREEENGRGNFPPRFSGLQFPNYSSELNVNALELDDSALYLCASSTTVDPEAFFGQGTRLTVV.

As for this clone: Other DNA sequences in this specimen translate into the identical CDR3. This chain joins TRBV7-9 and TRBJ2-7; D gene uncertain. The CDR3 covers 12 residues. Germline V CDR1 and CDR2: SEHNR, FQNEAQ (reference sequence). V was cut by 2 bases and J by 3 bases, with 5 bases left in between. The CDR3 sequence is CASSLNRYEQYF. The CDR3 region has the DNA TGTGCCAGCAGCTTAAATCGCTACGAGCAGTACTTC.

The V and J genes are TRBV9 and TRBJ2-5, with 7 positions matching TRBD1. The CDR3 covers 15 residues. The V gene end was trimmed by 3 bases and the J gene end by 2 bases; junction bases not matched to a gene: 7. Looked up from germline, CDR1 is SGDLS and CDR2 is YYNGEE. The CDR3 spells CASSERDSPQETQYF. DNA for the CDR3: TGTGCCAGCAGCGAAAGGGACAGCCCTCAAGAGACCCAGTACTTC.

J is TRBJ1-5 and V is TRBV4-1; 8 bases match TRBD1. CDR3 length: 14 amino acids. Germline-derived CDR1 and CDR2 are MGHRA and YSYEKL. V dropped 4 bases and J dropped 7; count of bases not matched to a gene: 6. The CDR3 here is CASSPYRGDQPQHF. The CDR3, as DNA: TGCGCCAGCAGCCCATACAGGGGGGACCAGCCCCAGCATTTT.

This chain joins TRBV27 and TRBJ1-5; TRBD1 is a possible D gene (5 bases). The length of the CDR3 is 13 residues. V was shortened by 3 bases and J by 7 bases, with 10 bases between the two germline ends. Germline V lookup: CDR1 MNHEY, CDR2 SMNVEV (reference sequence). CDR3 residues: CASSFKGNQPQHF. In nucleotides, the CDR3 is TGTGCCAGCAGTTTCAAGGGGAACCAGCCCCAGCATTTT.

The V gene is TRBV7-9, the J gene TRBJ2-7; TRBD1 agrees at 11 bases. Germline-derived CDR1 and CDR2 are SEHNR and FQNEAQ (reference sequence). With 7 bases clipped from V and 5 bases from J, the junction kept 4 bases outside the gene matches. CDR3 length: 13 amino acids. In DNA form, the CDR3 reads TGTGCCAGCAAGGGGACAGGGGGAAACGAGCAGTACTTC. The encoded protein is CASKGTGGNEQYF. Supplemented by reference TRBV7-9 and TRBJ2-7, the full variable domain reads DTGVSQNPRHKITKRGQNVTFRCDPISEHNRLYWYRQTLGQGPEFLTYFQNEAQLEKSRLLSDRFSAERPKGSFSTLEIQRTEQGDSAMYLCASKGTGGNEQYFGPGTRLTVT.

The chain combines TRBV5-6 with TRBJ2-7; 9 bases match TRBD1. Losses at the gene ends were 4 bases for V and 7 bases for J; bases not matched to a gene: 12. Germline values: CDR1 SGHDT, CDR2 YYEEEE. The CDR3 runs 15 residues. This CDR3 reads CASSPRTGDPREQYF. The DNA for the CDR3 is TGTGCCAGCAGCCCAAGGACAGGGGACCCGAGGGAGCAGTACTTC.

The V gene is TRBV5-6, the J gene TRBJ2-3; the match to TRBD2 covers 7 bases. Per the germline V gene, CDR1 is SGHDT and CDR2 is YYEEEE. Trimming took 2 bases from V and 7 from J; bases not matched to a gene: 10. The CDR3 contains 15 residues. The CDR3 DNA reads TGTGCCAGCAGCTTTCGGCGGGAGAGTTGGAATACGCAGTATTTT. Translation gives CASSFRRESWNTQYF.

CDR3 nucleotide sequence: TGTGCCAGCAGGCCGGGTCTACATAGCAATCAGCCCCAGCATTTT. Protein sequence: CASRPGLHSNQPQHF. The chain is built from TRBV6-5 and TRBJ1-5, with D hard to call. The CDR3 has 15 residues. Trimming pared 6 bases from V and 0 bases from J, leaving 12 bases between. Per the germline V gene, CDR1 is MNHEY and CDR2 is SVGAGI.

This clone has just a few counts. The chain combines TRBV19 with TRBJ2-2; D is perhaps TRBD1 (5 bases). The CDR3 runs 11 residues. Germline V gene data show CDR1 as LNHDA and CDR2 as SQIVND (reference sequence). Trimming took 11 bases from V and 4 from J, leaving 8 bases between them. CDR3 region: CAAGFTGELFF. Written as DNA, the CDR3 is TGTGCCGCAGGGTTCACCGGGGAGCTGTTTTTT.